Below, one T cell receptor (beta chain) is given with its context. These data are taken from a study of blood T cell repertoires in COVID-19. V was trimmed by 2 bases and J by 4 bases, leaving 11 bases between them. The CDR3 has 14 residues. CDR1 is SGHRS and CDR2 is YFSETQ in the germline V gene. Sequencing used immunoSEQ multiplex PCR; TCRdb keeps in-frame clones, though not all of them. Among roughly 130,000 clones listed, around 84% were seen once. The rearrangement links TRBV5-1 to TRBJ2-3; TRBD2 might be the D (5 bases). The sequencing sample was made of peripheral blood. The receptor's source is a man aged 30 to 45 with COVID-19, enrolled during active disease. CDR3 in amino acids: CASSFLAGPDTQYF. DNA of the CDR3: TGCGCCAGCAGCTTTCTCGCGGGCCCAGATACGCAGTATTTT.